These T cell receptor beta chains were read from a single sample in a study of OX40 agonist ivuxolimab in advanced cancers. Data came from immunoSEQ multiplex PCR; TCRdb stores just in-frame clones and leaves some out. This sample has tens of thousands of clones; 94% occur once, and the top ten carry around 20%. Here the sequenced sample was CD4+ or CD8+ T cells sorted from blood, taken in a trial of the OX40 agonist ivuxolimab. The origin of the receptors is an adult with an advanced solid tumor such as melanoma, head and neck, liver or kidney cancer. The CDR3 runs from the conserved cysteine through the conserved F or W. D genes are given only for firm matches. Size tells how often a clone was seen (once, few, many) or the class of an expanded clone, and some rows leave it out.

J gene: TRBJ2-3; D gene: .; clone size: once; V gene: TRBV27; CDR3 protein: CASNVNSGADTQYF; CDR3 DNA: TGTGCCAGCAATGTAAACTCAGGGGCAGATACGCAGTATTTT
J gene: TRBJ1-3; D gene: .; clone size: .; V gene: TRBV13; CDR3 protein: CASSLGAGPNSGNTIYF; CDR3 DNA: TGTGCCAGCAGCTTAGGTGCAGGGCCGAACTCTGGAAACACCATATATTTT
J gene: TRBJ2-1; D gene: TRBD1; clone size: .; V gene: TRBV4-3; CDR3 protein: CASSQDLLGQGYNEQFF; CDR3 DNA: TGCGCCAGCAGCCAAGATCTTCTCGGACAGGGGTACAATGAGCAGTTCTTC
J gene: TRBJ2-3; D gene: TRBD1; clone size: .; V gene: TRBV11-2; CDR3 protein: CASSNTGGYGTDTQYF; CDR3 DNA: TGTGCCAGCAGCAATACAGGGGGCTATGGCACAGATACGCAGTATTTT
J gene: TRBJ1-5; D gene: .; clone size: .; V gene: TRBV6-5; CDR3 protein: CASRRFTSNQPQHF; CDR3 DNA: TGTGCCAGCAGGCGTTTTACTAGCAATCAGCCCCAGCATTTT
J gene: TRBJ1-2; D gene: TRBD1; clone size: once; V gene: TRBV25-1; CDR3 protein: CASSERPGQGDGYTF; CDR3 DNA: TGTGCCAGCAGTGAACGTCCCGGACAGGGCGATGGCTACACCTTC
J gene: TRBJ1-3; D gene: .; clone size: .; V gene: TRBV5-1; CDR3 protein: CASSSTSRLSGNTIYF; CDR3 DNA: TGCGCCAGCAGCTCCACCTCCAGGCTCTCTGGAAACACCATATATTTT
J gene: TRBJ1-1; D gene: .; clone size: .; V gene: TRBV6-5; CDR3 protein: CASSHKTPEAFF; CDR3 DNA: TGTGCCAGCAGTCACAAAACCCCTGAAGCTTTCTTT
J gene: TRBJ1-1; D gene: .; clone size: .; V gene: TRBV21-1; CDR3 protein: CASSKAGAGMNTEAFF; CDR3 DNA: TGTGCCAGCAGCAAAGCGGGGGCGGGGATGAACACTGAAGCTTTCTTT
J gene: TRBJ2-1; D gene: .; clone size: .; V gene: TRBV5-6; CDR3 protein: CASTTVNEQFF; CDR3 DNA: TGTGCCAGCACCACCGTCAATGAGCAGTTCTTC
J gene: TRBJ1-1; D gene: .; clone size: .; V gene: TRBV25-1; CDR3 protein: CGPGGPGNTEAFF; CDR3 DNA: TGTGGTCCCGGGGGGCCCGGGAACACTGAAGCTTTCTTT
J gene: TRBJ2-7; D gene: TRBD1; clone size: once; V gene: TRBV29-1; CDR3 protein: CSVERGQGAYEQYF; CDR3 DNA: TGCAGCGTTGAACGGGGACAGGGGGCTTACGAGCAGTACTTC
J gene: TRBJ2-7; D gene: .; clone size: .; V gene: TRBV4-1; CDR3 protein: CASSQAGPTGQYF; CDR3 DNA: TGCGCCAGCAGCCAAGCTGGGCCCACCGGGCAGTACTTC
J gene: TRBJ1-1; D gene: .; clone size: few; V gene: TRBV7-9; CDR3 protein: CASSLEAGRAEAFF; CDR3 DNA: TGTGCCAGCAGCTTAGAGGCGGGTCGGGCTGAAGCTTTCTTT
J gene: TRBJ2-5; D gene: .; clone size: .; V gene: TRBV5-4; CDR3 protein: CASSPGGTQYF; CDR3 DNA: TGTGCCAGCAGCCCCGGGGGGACCCAGTACTTC
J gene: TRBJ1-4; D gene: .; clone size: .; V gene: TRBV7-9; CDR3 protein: CASSPRDGENEKLFF; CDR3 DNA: TGTGCCAGCAGCCCCCGGGACGGCGAAAATGAAAAACTGTTTTTT
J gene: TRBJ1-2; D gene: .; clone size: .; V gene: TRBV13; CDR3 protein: CASSERGREGHGYTF; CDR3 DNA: TGTGCCAGCAGCGAAAGGGGCAGGGAAGGGCATGGCTACACCTTC
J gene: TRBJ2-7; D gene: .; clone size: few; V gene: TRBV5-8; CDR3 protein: CASSIRQAGEQYF; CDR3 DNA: TGTGCCAGCAGTATTAGACAGGCGGGCGAGCAGTACTTC
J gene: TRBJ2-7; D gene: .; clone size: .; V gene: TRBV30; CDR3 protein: CAWSVLRGFRGEQYF; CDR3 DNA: TGTGCCTGGAGTGTACTCCGGGGTTTCCGGGGGGAGCAGTACTTC
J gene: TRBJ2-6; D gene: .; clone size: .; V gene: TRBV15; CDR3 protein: CATSRERTGANVLTF; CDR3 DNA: TGTGCCACCAGCAGAGAGAGAACTGGGGCCAACGTCCTGACTTTC
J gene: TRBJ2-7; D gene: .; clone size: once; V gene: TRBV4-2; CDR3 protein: CASSQELGQYEQYF; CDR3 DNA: TGTGCCAGCAGCCAAGAATTGGGCCAGTACGAGCAGTACTTC
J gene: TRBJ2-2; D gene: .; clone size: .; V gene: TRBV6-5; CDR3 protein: CASSYSPSPTGELFF; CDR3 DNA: TGTGCCAGCAGTTACTCCCCGAGCCCGACCGGGGAGCTGTTTTTT
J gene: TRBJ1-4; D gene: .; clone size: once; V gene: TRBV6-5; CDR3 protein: CASSSSGLTEKLFF; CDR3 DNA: TGTGCCAGCAGTTCCTCAGGGTTAACTGAAAAACTGTTTTTT
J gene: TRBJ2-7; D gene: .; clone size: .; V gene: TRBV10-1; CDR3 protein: CASSESEGHQYEQYF; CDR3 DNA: TGCGCCAGCAGTGAGTCGGAGGGGCATCAGTACGAGCAGTACTTC
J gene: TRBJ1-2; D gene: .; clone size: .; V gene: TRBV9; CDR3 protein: CASSVGAGIGYTF; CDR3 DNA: TGTGCCAGCAGCGTAGGGGCAGGGATCGGCTACACCTTC
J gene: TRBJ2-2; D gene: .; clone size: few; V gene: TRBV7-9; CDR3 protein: CASWGLTGELFF; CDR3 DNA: TGTGCCAGCTGGGGGCTCACCGGGGAGCTGTTTTTT
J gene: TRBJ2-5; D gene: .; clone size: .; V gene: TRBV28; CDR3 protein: CASSPRAYQQETQYF; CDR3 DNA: TGTGCCAGCAGTCCCCGGGCGTACCAACAAGAGACCCAGTACTTC